Described below is a single T cell receptor beta chain sequence and its context. The sample is drawn from a study of blood T cell repertoires in COVID-19. Across the study: Collection of acute and convalescent COVID-19 samples took place in the United States, Italy and Spain. T cells, B-cell-depleted T cells, or PBMCs provided the cDNA or gDNA that served as material.

As processed by the authors: Researchers report that nucleated cell counts were estimated from reference gene primer amplification. Assay: immunoSEQ multiplex PCR; the TCRdb copy retains only in-frame clones and omits some. V and J calls and clone size are copied from that table; D and trimming were computed from the DNA. Among about 55,000 clones, more than 85% were seen once, and the ten largest hold about 15%. There are 16 residues in the CDR3. Losses at the gene ends were 0 bases for V and 2 bases for J; bases not matched to a gene: 6. Germline V lookup: CDR1 LGHNA, CDR2 YNFKEQ. The J gene is TRBJ2-7, the V gene TRBV4-2; 8 nucleotides align to TRBD2. Material: peripheral blood. The clonotype comes from a human donor with active COVID-19. The donor label of this sample is uncertain. The CDR3, as DNA: TGTGCCAGCAGCCAAGAGTTTCGGCGGGGGGCCTACGAGCAGTACTTC. This translates into CASSQEFRRGAYEQYF.